This TCR beta chain is drawn from a study of shared clonotypes between healthy human individuals (TCRdb year 2020). About the full investigation: Three men and a couple of women, aged 18 to 49 years, made up the cohort. Blood TCR repertoires of about 5 healthy adults were deeply sequenced to estimate repertoire size and the extent of clonotype sharing between individuals. Per donor, leukapheresis produced somewhere between about 0.94 and 9.5 billion PBMCs. For each donor, CD4 naive and CD4 memory were each given three plates, CD8 naive was given two plates, and CD8 memory was given one plate. To increase sequencing depth and limit assay-specific biases, different laboratories used diverse techniques to prepare libraries and sequence TCR repertoires.

The donors were healthy, HIV-negative adults with no recently reported acute infections or vaccinations. All donors were Caucasian adults living in Nashville, Tennessee, USA. CD4+ T cells were enriched by magnetic negative selection; naive cells were then positively selected on CD45RA, and the negative fraction formed the memory subset. Blood was collected by leukapheresis, and PBMCs were isolated by Ficoll-Histopaque density gradient centrifugation and then cryopreserved in liquid nitrogen vapor phase. Purity and quantity of every magnetically sorted T cell population were checked by analytical flow cytometry. Genomic DNA was isolated from each sorted fraction and quantified by UV absorbance on a Nanodrop 2000c. Using the deep immunoSEQ assay, multiplex PCR amplified TCR CDR3 regions from genomic DNA. For each cell subset, the extracted genomic DNA was distributed evenly across all wells of several immunoSEQ 96-well plates, and each plate served as one replicate. For sorted subsets, 200 to 250 ng genomic DNA, equal to 30,000 or so T cell genomes, was loaded into each replicate PCR. The purified libraries were quantified using a Qubit 3.0 fluorometer, sized with a Bioanalyzer 2100, and then quantified again using the KAPA Library Quantification kit. Each immunoSEQ 96-well plate was sequenced on its own single-read 150-cycle Illumina NextSeq 550 flow cell. Processing in the source paper ran as follows. Because the immunoSEQ output included only junctional sequences and no quality scores, the filtering could not be the same as the filtering used for full-length reads. To assign V/J genes and CDR3, sequences were annotated using PyIR, a Python wrapper for IgBLAST v1.9, with IMGT germline references. Any read was removed if the V/J assignment was weak (E-value above 1e-6), the CDR3 was missing, or the read contained stop codons, out-of-frame junctions, or ambiguous translated residues. V3J clonotypes were defined as sequences sharing the same inferred V gene, J gene, and CDR3 amino acid sequence. Percentage overlap between repertoires was calculated by dividing the number of shared unique clonotypes by the size of the smaller repertoire. RTK rarefaction, the Chao1 estimator, and Recon v2.1 estimates of unobserved clonotypes were used to assess repertoire richness. Generation probabilities were computed with OLGA for all TCRbeta clonotypes obtained by the gDNA method from several donors. TCRdb took over this immuneACCESS table, retaining in-frame rearrangements with V and J assigned. Such tables are incomplete; in checked studies, under half of the missing clones stem from an unresolved V gene, and the remainder is unexplained. From that table come the V and J calls and clone size; the DNA was used to work out D and trimming. The sample profile shows some 1,600,000 clones; approximately 98% of them were found once. Clones ranked in the top ten supply roughly 0.4% of the sample.

Based on the germline V gene, the CDR1 and CDR2 sequences are SGHTA and FQGNSA. The CDR3 covers 16 residues, taking in both the cysteine and the phenylalanine. Only the CDR3 part of the read is kept: 48 bases, read in frame from the first base. A distance of 24 bases separates the germline ends of V and J, which lose 5 bases and 7 bases respectively. What the research found in general, with its limitations: The small number of donors limited the genetic and exposure-history diversity represented. Naive subsets generally had larger estimated clonotype richness than memory subsets did. When a handful of donors were compared, the shared fraction of clonotypes was about 5.5% for naive CD4, 3.5% to 4% for naive CD8, 2.3% for memory CD4, and less than 0.5% for memory CD8. Higher generation probabilities were observed for clonotypes shared by all four sorted-subset donors than for non-shared clonotypes. Incomplete sequencing was indicated by rarefaction of sorted-subset datasets, despite the large sequencing depth. Sampling was restricted to blood, and TCR repertoires in tissues likely differ from the TCR repertoires found in blood. Pairwise subsampling led to the expectation that sequencing depth would affect the degree of clonotype sharing among donors.

Concerning this clone itself: Its binding antigen is unknown. Base qualities are not at hand, and no much larger clone is one base apart.

The specimen was naive CD4+ T cells sorted from blood. This specimen's cell subset or site label, interpreted: CD45RA+ positively selected. This receptor was identified in a man aged 25 to 40 in good health. This chain joins TRBV7-2 to TRBJ2-7; a confident D gene designation cannot be given. The nucleotide sequence reads as follows: TGTGCCAGCAGCACGGCCATCTTAAGAGTCCCTAGGGAGCAGTACTTC. Translation gives CASSTAILRVPREQYF.